One sample yielded the 10 T cell receptor beta chains listed below, sequenced in a study of immune evolution from preneoplasia to lung adenocarcinoma. The assay was immunoSEQ multiplex PCR, and TCRdb's table has in-frame clones only and misses some. The sample shows some 7,800 clones, roughly 72% of them seen only once. Sequenced material: FFPE lung adenocarcinoma in situ tissue. Every receptor here comes from a donor older than 65 with lung adenocarcinoma. Some clones in this sample may be carry-over from other donors' samples.

The table lists this clone with a few counts. This sequence joins TRBV11-3 and TRBJ2-7, with D tentatively TRBD1 (5 bases). The CDR3 has 12 residues. CDR1 and CDR2 from the germline V gene are SGHNT and YENEEA. Between the trimmed V and J ends, which lost 5 bases and 5 bases, there was a span of 10 bases. This chain's CDR3 is CASSQGGNEQYF. DNA for the CDR3: TGTGCCAGCAGCCAGGGTGGGAACGAGCAGTACTTC.

The chain has TRBV2 and TRBJ1-5; D is undetermined. Germline loops: CDR1 SNHLY, CDR2 FYNNEI. V lost 2 bases, J lost 1 base, and 9 bases lay in between. The CDR3 covers 15 residues. This CDR3 is CASSEKAGSNQPQHF. The CDR3 DNA reads TGTGCCAGCAGTGAAAAGGCGGGCAGCAATCAGCCCCAGCATTTT.

The rearrangement joins TRBV2 to TRBJ1-5, with unresolved D. V was shortened by 6 bases and J by 2 bases, with 14 bases between the two germline ends. Germline loops: CDR1 SNHLY, CDR2 FYNNEI. The CDR3 spans 15 residues. In DNA form, the CDR3 reads TGTGCCAGCAGGTCGGGGTGGACGGGCAATCAGCCCCAGCATTTT. Amino acid sequence: CASRSGWTGNQPQHF. The full variable domain, in which reference TRBV2 and TRBJ1-5 provide the parts outside the CDR3, is EPEVTQTPSHQVTQMGQEVILRCVPISNHLYFYWYRQILGQKVEFLVSFYNNEISEKSEIFDDQFSVERPDGSNFTLKIRSTKLEDSAMYFCASRSGWTGNQPQHFGDGTRLSIL.

The chain employs TRBV30 and TRBJ2-1; TRBD1 agrees at 7 bases. This CDR3 is built from 13 residues. Germline lookup yields CDR1 GTSNPN and CDR2 SVGIG (reference sequence). V shed 4 bases, J shed 8 bases, and the junction held 8 bases outside the gene matches. The CDR3 nucleotides are TGTGCCTGGACCCCTGACAGGGACGATGAGCAGTTCTTC. Translated: CAWTPDRDDEQFF.

This clone has only one observation. V is TRBV5-1 and J is TRBJ2-1, with TRBD2 as a possible D gene (6 bases). The CDR3 runs 15 residues. V was shortened by 7 bases and J by 3 bases, with 17 bases between the two germline ends. Germline V gene lookup returns CDR1 SGHRS and CDR2 YFSETQ. DNA for the CDR3: TGCGCCAGCTTGCCGGGGGACCGATTCTACAATGAGCAGTTCTTC. As protein: CASLPGDRFYNEQFF.

This rearrangement joins TRBV6-1 to TRBJ1-5, with 7 bases that match TRBD1. Germline V gene data show CDR1 as MNHNS and CDR2 as SASEGT. The CDR3 extends over 14 amino acids. Unmatched junction bases numbered 11, after V lost 11 bases and J lost 4 bases. The CDR3 loop is CAALRTGSNQPQHF. In nucleotides, the CDR3 is TGTGCCGCCTTACGGACAGGTTCAAATCAGCCCCAGCATTTT.

The chain couples TRBV2 to TRBJ2-1; 14 bases align to TRBD2. Germline V lookup: CDR1 SNHLY, CDR2 FYNNEI. This CDR3 spans 15 amino acids. Trimming removed 3 bases from V and 10 bases from J; junction bases left unmatched: 5. The CDR3: CASSETSGRAREQFF. For the CDR3, the DNA is TGTGCCAGCAGTGAGACTAGCGGGAGGGCCAGGGAGCAGTTCTTC.

The gene calls are TRBV9 and TRBJ2-7; 9 bases align to TRBD1. V was clipped by 3 bases and J by 3 bases; unmatched bases: 16. CDR3 length: 18 residues. Germline V gives CDR1 SGDLS, CDR2 YYNGEE. The chain's CDR3 is CASSGIGERGQGYYEQYF. The CDR3 DNA reads TGTGCCAGCAGCGGGATAGGGGAGCGTGGACAGGGGTACTACGAGCAGTACTTC.

The chain links TRBV10-2 to TRBJ2-1; TRBD2 might be the D (5 bases). The CDR3 consists of 14 residues. Germline-derived CDR1 and CDR2 are WSHSY and SAAADI. V dropped 6 bases and J dropped 6 bases, with 15 bases sitting between them. CDR3: CASRDLASGNEQFF. The CDR3 DNA is TGCGCCAGCAGGGACTTGGCATCCGGCAATGAGCAGTTCTTC.

The rearrangement links TRBV7-8 to TRBJ1-1; 8 nucleotides match TRBD1. The CDR3 spans 13 residues. The V and J ends lost 8 bases and 10 bases, in that order; junction bases with no gene match: 12. In germline, CDR1 is SGHVS, CDR2 FQNEAQ. CDR3 nucleotide sequence: TGTGCCAGCGACTCCGGACAGGGTCTTCGAGCTTTCTTT. It specifies CASDSGQGLRAFF.